This T cell receptor (beta chain) is from a study of T cell clones after liver transplantation. Study overall: Graft-donor-reactive sequences were compared with third-party-reactive TCRbeta sequences from pre-transplant mixed lymphocyte reactions. Tolerant meant at least one year fully off immunosuppression without liver enzymes above twice normal.

Generated by immunoSEQ multiplex PCR, the TCRdb table keeps only in-frame clones and is missing some. This sample has about 21,000 clones; about 94% occur once, and the top ten carry approximately 25%. On this clone: Its antigen is as yet unknown. The sample carries other DNA sequences with the same CDR3.

Findings and limits, study-wide: Low donor cell numbers restricted donor-reactive repertoire measurement in two subjects.

Here the sequenced sample was CD8+ T cells from blood, taken approximately 26 months after liver transplant. The sequence was obtained from a human patient who received a liver transplant. The graft donor may have given rise to some T cells.

This CDR3 is CASSLTGSNQPQHF. CDR3 nucleotides: TGTGCCAGCAGTTTAACGGGAAGCAATCAGCCCCAGCATTTT. The chain recombines TRBV27 with TRBJ1-5; D is unclear. This CDR3 spans 14 amino acids. V was clipped by 2 bases and J by 1 base, with 6 bases between them. Germline loops: CDR1 MNHEY, CDR2 SMNVEV (reference sequence).